This section outlines one TCR beta chain sequence together with its context. This sample stems from a study of blood T cell repertoires in COVID-19. Study as a whole: PBMCs, B-cell-depleted T cells, or T cells were the source of the cDNA or gDNA that made up the material.

As originally analysed: Amplifying reference gene primers gave estimates of nucleated cell counts. TCRdb's table, derived via immunoSEQ multiplex PCR, lists solely in-frame clones and lacks some. V and J calls and clone size are copied from that table; D and trimming were computed from the DNA. The sample shows a few hundred thousand clones, 70% to 90% of them seen only once. This TCR was recovered from a woman aged 40 to 49 with acute COVID-19. Sequences were obtained from PBMCs or T cells enriched from blood (not recorded which).

The CDR3 sequence: CASSQESSRGFRETQYF. In nucleotides, the CDR3 is TGTGCCAGCAGCCAAGAATCCTCCAGGGGCTTTCGGGAGACCCAGTACTTC. The chain combines TRBV4-2 with TRBJ2-5, with D perhaps matching TRBD1 (6 bases). Germline-derived CDR1 and CDR2 are LGHNA and YNFKEQ. Trimming stripped 0 bases from V and 5 bases from J, with 19 bases between. CDR3 length: 17 amino acids.